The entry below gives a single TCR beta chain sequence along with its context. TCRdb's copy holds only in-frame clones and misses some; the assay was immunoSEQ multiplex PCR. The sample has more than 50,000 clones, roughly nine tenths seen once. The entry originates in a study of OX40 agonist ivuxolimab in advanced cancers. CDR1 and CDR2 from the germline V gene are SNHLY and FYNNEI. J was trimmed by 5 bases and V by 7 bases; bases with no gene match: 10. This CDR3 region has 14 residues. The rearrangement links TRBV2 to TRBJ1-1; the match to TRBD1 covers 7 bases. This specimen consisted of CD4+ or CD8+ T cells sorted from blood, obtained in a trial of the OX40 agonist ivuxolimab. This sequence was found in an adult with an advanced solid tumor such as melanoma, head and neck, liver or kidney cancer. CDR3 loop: CASKKQGLYTEAFF. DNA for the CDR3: TGTGCCAGCAAGAAACAGGGGCTGTATACTGAAGCTTTCTTT.